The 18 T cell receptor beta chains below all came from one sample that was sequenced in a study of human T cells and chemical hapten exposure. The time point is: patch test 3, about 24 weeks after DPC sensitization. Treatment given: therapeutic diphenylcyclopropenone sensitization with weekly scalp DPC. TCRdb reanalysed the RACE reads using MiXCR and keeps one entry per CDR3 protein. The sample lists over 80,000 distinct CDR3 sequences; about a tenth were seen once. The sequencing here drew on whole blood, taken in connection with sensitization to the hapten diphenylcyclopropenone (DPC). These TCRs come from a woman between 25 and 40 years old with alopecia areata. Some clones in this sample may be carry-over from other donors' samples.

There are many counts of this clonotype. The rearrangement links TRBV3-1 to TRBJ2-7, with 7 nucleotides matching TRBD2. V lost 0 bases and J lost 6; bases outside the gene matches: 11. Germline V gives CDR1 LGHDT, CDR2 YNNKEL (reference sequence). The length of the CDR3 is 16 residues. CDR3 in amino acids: CASSQEWASGGSEQYF. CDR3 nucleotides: TGTGCCAGCAGCCAAGAGTGGGCTAGCGGAGGATCCGAGCAGTACTTC.

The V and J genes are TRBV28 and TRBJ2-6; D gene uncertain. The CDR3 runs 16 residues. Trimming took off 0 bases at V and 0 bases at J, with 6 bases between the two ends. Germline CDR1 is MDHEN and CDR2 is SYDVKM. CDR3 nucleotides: TGTGCCAGCAGTTTATGGTCAGCCTCTGGGGCCAACGTCCTGACTTTC. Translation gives CASSLWSASGANVLTF.

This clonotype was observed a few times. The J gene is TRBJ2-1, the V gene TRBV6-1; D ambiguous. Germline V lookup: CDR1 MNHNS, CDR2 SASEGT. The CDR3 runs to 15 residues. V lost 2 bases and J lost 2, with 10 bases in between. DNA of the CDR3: TGTGCCAGCAGTGAAATCTGGTTGACCTACAATGAGCAGTTCTTC. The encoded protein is CASSEIWLTYNEQFF.

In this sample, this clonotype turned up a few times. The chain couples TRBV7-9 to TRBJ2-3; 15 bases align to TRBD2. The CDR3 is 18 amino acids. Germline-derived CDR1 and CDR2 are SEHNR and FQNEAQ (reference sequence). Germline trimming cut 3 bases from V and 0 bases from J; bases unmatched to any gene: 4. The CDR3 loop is CASSLGLAGGSSTDTQYF. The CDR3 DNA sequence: TGTGCCAGCAGCTTGGGACTAGCGGGAGGTTCTAGCACAGATACGCAGTATTTT.

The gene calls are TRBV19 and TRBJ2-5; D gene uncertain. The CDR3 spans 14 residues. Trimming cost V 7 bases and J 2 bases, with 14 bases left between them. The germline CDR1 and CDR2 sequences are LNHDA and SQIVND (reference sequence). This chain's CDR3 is CASKAQGNQETQYF. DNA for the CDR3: TGTGCCAGTAAGGCCCAAGGGAATCAAGAGACCCAGTACTTC.

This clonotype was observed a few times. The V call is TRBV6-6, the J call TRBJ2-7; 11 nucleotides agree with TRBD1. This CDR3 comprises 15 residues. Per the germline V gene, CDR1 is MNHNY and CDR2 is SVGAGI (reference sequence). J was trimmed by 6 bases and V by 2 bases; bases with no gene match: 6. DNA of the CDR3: TGTGCCAGCAGTTACGCGGGACAGGGGGGTGCCGAGCAGTACTTC. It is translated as CASSYAGQGGAEQYF.

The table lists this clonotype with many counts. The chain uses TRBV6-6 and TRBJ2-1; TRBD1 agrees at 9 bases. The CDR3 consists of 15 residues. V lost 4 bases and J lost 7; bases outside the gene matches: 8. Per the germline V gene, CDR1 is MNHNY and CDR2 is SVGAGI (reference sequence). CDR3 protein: CASSSPQGALNEQFF. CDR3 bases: TGTGCCAGCAGTTCGCCACAGGGGGCATTGAATGAGCAGTTCTTC.

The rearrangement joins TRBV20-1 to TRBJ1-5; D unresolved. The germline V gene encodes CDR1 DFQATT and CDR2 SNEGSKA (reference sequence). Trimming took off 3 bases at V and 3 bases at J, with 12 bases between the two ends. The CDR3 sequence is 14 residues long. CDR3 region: CSARENVNNQPQHF. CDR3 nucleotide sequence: TGCAGTGCTAGGGAAAACGTGAACAATCAGCCCCAGCATTTT.

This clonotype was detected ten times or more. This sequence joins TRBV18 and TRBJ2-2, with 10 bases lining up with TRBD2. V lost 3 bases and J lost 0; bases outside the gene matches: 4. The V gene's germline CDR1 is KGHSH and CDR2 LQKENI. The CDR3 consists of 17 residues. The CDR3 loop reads CASSPVTSGANTGELFF. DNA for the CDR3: TGTGCCAGCTCACCCGTTACTAGCGGGGCGAACACCGGGGAGCTGTTTTTT.

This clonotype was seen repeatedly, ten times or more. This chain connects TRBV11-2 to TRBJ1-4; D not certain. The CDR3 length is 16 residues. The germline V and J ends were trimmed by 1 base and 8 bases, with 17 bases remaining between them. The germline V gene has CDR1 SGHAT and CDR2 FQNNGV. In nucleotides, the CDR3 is TGTGCCAGCAGCTTAGTTTGTATGCGGCCCGAGGAAAAACTGTTTTTT. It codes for CASSLVCMRPEEKLFF. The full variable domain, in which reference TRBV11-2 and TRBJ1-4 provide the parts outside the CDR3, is EAGVAQSPRYKIIEKRQSVAFWCNPISGHATLYWYQQILGQGPKLLIQFQNNGVVDDSQLPKDRFSAERLKGVDSTLKIQPAKLEDSAVYLCASSLVCMRPEEKLFFGSGTQLSVL.

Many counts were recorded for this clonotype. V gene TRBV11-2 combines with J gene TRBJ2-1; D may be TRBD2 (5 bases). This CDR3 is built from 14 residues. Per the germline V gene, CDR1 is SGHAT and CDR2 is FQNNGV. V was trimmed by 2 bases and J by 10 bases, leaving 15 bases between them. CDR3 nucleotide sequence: TGTGCCAGCAGCTTAAGTTCGCTAGCCCACGAGCAGTTCTTC. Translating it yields CASSLSSLAHEQFF.

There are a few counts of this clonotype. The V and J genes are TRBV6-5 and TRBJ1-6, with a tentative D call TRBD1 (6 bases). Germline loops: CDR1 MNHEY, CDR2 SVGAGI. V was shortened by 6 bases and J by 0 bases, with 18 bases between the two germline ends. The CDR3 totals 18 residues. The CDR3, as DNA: TGTGCCAGCAGCAATGCTAGGGACACGAGCTCCTATAATTCACCCCTCCACTTT. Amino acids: CASSNARDTSSYNSPLHF.

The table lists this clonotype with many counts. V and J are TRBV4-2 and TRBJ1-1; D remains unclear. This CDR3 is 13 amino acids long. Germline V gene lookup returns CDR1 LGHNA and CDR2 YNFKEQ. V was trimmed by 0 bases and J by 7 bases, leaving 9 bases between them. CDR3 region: CASSQEWGGEAFF. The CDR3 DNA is TGTGCCAGCAGCCAAGAATGGGGTGGTGAAGCTTTCTTT.

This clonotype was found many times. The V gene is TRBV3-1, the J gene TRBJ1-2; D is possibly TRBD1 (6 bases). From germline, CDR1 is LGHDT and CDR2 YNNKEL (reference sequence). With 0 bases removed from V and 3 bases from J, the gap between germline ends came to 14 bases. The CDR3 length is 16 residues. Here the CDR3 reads CASSQEGSGAHYGYTF. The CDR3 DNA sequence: TGTGCCAGCAGCCAAGAGGGCTCAGGGGCCCACTATGGCTACACCTTC.

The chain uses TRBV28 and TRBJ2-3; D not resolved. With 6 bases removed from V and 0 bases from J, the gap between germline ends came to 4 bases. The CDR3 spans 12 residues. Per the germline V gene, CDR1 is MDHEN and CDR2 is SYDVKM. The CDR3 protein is CASRKSTDTQYF. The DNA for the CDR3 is TGTGCCAGCAGAAAGAGCACAGATACGCAGTATTTT.

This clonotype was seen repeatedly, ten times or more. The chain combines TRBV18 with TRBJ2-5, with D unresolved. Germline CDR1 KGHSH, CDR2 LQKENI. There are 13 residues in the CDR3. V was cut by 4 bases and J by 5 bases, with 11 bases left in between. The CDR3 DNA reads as TGTGCCAGCTCACACGATGTATTGGAGACCCAGTACTTC. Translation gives CASSHDVLETQYF.

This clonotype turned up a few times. The CDR3: CASSLSGGYNTEAFF. The CDR3, as DNA: TGTGCCAGCAGCTTATCAGGGGGCTATAACACTGAAGCTTTCTTT. This chain uses TRBV7-9 with TRBJ1-1; TRBD1 aligns across 8 bases. This CDR3 is built from 15 residues. CDR1 and CDR2 from the germline V gene are SEHNR and FQNEAQ (reference sequence). J gave up 2 bases and V 2 bases, and 4 bases lay outside the gene matches.

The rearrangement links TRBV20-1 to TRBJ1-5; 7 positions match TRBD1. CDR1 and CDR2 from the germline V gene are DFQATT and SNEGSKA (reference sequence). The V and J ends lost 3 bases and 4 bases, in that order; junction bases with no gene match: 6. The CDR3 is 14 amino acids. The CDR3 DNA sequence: TGCAGTGCTAGGTCCGGGACAGAGAATCAGCCCCAGCATTTT. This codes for CSARSGTENQPQHF.